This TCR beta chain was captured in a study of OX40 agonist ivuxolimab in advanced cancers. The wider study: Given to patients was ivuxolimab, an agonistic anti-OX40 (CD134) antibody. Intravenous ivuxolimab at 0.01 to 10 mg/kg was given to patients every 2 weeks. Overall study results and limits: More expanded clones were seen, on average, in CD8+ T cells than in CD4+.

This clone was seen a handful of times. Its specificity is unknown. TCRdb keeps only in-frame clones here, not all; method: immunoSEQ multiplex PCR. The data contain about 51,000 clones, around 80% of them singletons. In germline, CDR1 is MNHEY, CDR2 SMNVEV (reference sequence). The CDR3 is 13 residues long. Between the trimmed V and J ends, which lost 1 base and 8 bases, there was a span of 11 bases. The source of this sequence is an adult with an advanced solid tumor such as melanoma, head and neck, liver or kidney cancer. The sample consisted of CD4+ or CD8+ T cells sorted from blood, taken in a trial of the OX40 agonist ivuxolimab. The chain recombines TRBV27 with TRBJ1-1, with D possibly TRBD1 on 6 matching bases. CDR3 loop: CASSLYPGAEAFF. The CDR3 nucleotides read TGTGCCAGCAGTTTATATCCGGGGGCGGAAGCTTTCTTT.